One sample yielded the 3 T cell receptor beta chains listed below, sequenced in a study of cytomegalovirus exposure and HLA in healthy donors (dated by TCRdb to between 2016 and 2019). Library method: the immunoSEQ multiplex PCR assay. A mixture of 60 forward primers for TCR Vbeta segments and 13 reverse primers for TCR Jbeta segments was used in the multiplex PCR. The source is immuneACCESS, and TCRdb retained only in-frame sequences with V and J called. Part of the clones is not carried over; for the studies checked, unresolved V genes explain less than half of this, and the remainder is unexplained. For this sample there are some 220,000 clones; approximately 90% appear just once. The top ten constitute roughly 1% of the sample. The sample consisted of PBMCs. The receptors stem from a woman younger than 30 in good health and CMV-seronegative.

V usage is TRBV5-8 and J usage is TRBJ1-1, with unresolved D. Between the trimmed V and J ends, which lost 0 bases and 11 bases, there was a span of 17 bases. Germline loops: CDR1 SGHTS, CDR2 YDEGEE. The CDR3 is 14 residues long. The CDR3 is CASSLVPPGRSAFF. The CDR3 DNA reads as TGTGCCAGCAGCTTGGTGCCCCCGGGGAGATCGGCTTTCTTT.

The CDR3 loop reads CASSNLQGPNIQYF. In nucleotides, the CDR3 is TGTGCCAGCAGCAATCTACAGGGTCCGAACATTCAGTACTTC. V usage is TRBV11-3 and J usage is TRBJ2-4; D is possibly TRBD1 (6 bases). In germline, CDR1 is SGHNT, CDR2 YENEEA. The germline V and J ends were trimmed by 5 bases and 7 bases, with 15 bases remaining between them. There are 14 residues in the CDR3.

The V gene is TRBV19, the J gene TRBJ2-5; TRBD1 matches 7 bases. The CDR3 is made up of 14 amino acids. Germline V gene lookup returns CDR1 LNHDA and CDR2 SQIVND (reference sequence). Germline trimming cut 2 bases from V and 5 bases from J; bases unmatched to any gene: 5. The CDR3 DNA is TGTGCCAGTAGTATAAGGACAGGTCGGGAGACCCAGTACTTC. This sequence encodes CASSIRTGRETQYF.